This T cell receptor beta chain was observed in a study of blood T cell repertoires in COVID-19 (TCRdb year 2020). Background on the whole study: Samples covering the acute and convalescent phases of COVID-19 were provided by collaborators in the United States, Italy and Spain. The material from the prospective study consisted of cDNA or gDNA derived from T cells, B-cell-depleted T cells, or PBMCs. Subjects who had been exposed to COVID-19, were actively infected with it, or had recovered from it provided the deeply sampled blood TCRbeta repertoires that made up the dataset. The repertoires were made available in a free public database intended to serve as a resource for research on the immune response to SARS-CoV-2. Samples came from the ongoing ImmuneRACE study (first 160 participants) plus 1,254 subjects from 6 global collaborators. Sample metadata almost always included a de-identified subject ID, COVID-19 status, age in years and sex. HLA class I and class II types, where available, came from metadata supplied by the sample provider rather than from assay-based typing. Broader findings and caveats from the paper: How much clinical and demographic metadata was included differed by source and by participant, and the metadata was provided uncurated.

TCRbeta CDR3 regions were amplified from genomic DNA using the immunoSEQ Assay, a bias-controlled multiplex PCR. The original methods were these. The number of nucleated cells in each sample was estimated from the amplification of reference gene primers within the assay. To quantify the absolute abundance of each unique TCRbeta CDR3 rearrangement, sequence reads were collapsed and filtered. For each sample, productive Simpson clonality was calculated as the square root of Simpson's diversity index over productive rearrangements. TCRdb provides this immuneACCESS table in a form limited to in-frame rearrangements. Some clones are lacking; in checked studies, under half of them reflect an unresolved V gene, and why the rest are absent is not known. D and trimming come from the DNA, and the V and J calls and clone size come from that table. For this sample the table gives roughly 70,000 clones, of which approximately 90% were detected only once. The top ten hold roughly 6.2% of the sample.

The CDR3 starts with the cysteine, ends with the phenylalanine, and has 17 residues. Only the CDR3 DNA stays, 51 bases, in frame from base 1. From a lookup of the germline V gene, CDR1 and CDR2 are SGHVS and FQNEAQ. Trimming costs V 5 bases and J 6 bases, and their ends lie 23 bases apart. About this clone itself: Its antigen is not yet known. Base qualities are not at hand, and no much larger clone is one base apart.

The collaborating institutions used their own protocols to collect whole blood in K2EDTA tubes. Collaborator samples were shipped for TCRbeta analysis as frozen whole blood, isolated PBMCs, or DNA extracted from either sample type. The chain couples TRBV7-8 to TRBJ2-1; tentative D gene TRBD1, with 5 bases matching. The sequenced sample was peripheral blood. This TCR was recovered from a woman of 80 years or more with active COVID-19. The CDR3 sequence is CASSRAGRGPNPNEQFF. The nucleotide sequence reads as follows: TGTGCCAGCAGCCGGGCCGGAAGGGGCCCTAATCCCAATGAGCAGTTCTTC.